The rows below give T cell receptor beta chains drawn from one sample of a study of blood T cell repertoires in COVID-19. TCRdb keeps only in-frame clones here, not all; method: immunoSEQ multiplex PCR. This sample yields 150,000 to 200,000 clones, of which around 84% are seen a single time; around 6.1% belongs to the top ten. Sequenced sample: PBMCs or T cells enriched from blood (not recorded which). All receptors come from a man between 40 and 49 years old who had recovered from COVID-19. CDR3s include the opening cysteine and the closing phenylalanine or tryptophan. The D gene is left open where the match is weak. Size is omitted from some rows. Given values are once, few, many or a class for expanded clones.

clone size | D gene | J gene | V gene | CDR3 DNA | CDR3 protein
- | TRBD2 | TRBJ2-1 | TRBV29-1 | TGCAGCGTTGGTCACGGGGGGGCCACCAATGAGCAGTTCTTC | CSVGHGGATNEQFF
- | TRBD2 | TRBJ2-2 | TRBV5-4 | TGTGCCAGCAGCCAAGCGGGGGGGAACACCGGGGAGCTGTTTTTT | CASSQAGGNTGELFF
once | - | TRBJ1-2 | TRBV5-1 | TGCGCCAGCAGCCCGGCGGGGTCGGATGGCTACACCTTC | CASSPAGSDGYTF
- | TRBD2 | TRBJ2-5 | TRBV7-3 | TGTGCCAGCAGCCCCGGGACTAACCAAGAGACCCAGTACTTC | CASSPGTNQETQYF
- | - | TRBJ1-5 | TRBV5-5 | TGTGCCAGCAGCCTCGGGCGGGGTTCGTCCTATAGCAATCAGCCCCAGCATTTT | CASSLGRGSSYSNQPQHF
- | TRBD1 | TRBJ1-1 | TRBV10-2 | TGCGCCAGCAGTGAGTCGCACAGGGGGGAAACTGAAGCTTTCTTT | CASSESHRGETEAFF
few | - | TRBJ1-2 | TRBV30 | TGTGCCTGGAGTGGGACACTTACTAACTATGGCTACACCTTC | CAWSGTLTNYGYTF
few | - | TRBJ2-1 | TRBV5-1 | TGCGCCAGCAGCCAAGGTTTCACTCCTCTGAGGGGGAATGAGCAGTTCTTC | CASSQGFTPLRGNEQFF
- | TRBD1 | TRBJ1-2 | TRBV2 | TGTGCCAGCAGCGTGGGACAGGGGACGATCGGCTACACCTTC | CASSVGQGTIGYTF
- | - | TRBJ2-2 | TRBV6-5 | TGTGCCAGCAGGGGGCGCAGTGGGGCCACCGGGGAGCTGTTTTTT | CASRGRSGATGELFF
- | TRBD2 | TRBJ2-3 | TRBV10-3 | TGTGCCATCAGTGAGTCGATTGGACTAGCGGGCGCAGATACGCAGTATTTT | CAISESIGLAGADTQYF
few | TRBD1 | TRBJ1-6 | TRBV6-5 | TGTGCCAGCAGACCGGGACAGACCTTCTTACCCCTCCACTTT | CASRPGQTFLPLHF
few | - | TRBJ1-3 | TRBV3-1/TRBV3-2 | TGTGCCAGCAGCCCCTCCTCTGGAAACACCATATATTTT | CASSPSSGNTIYF
once | TRBD2 | TRBJ2-5 | TRBV7-2 | TGTGCCAGCAGCTTTACGGGCGGGGGGGCCAAGCAGACCCAGTACTTC | CASSFTGGGAKQTQYF
- | TRBD2 | TRBJ2-1 | TRBV19 | TGTGCCAGTAGTCCTAGACCGGGACTAGCGGGGGGTAATGAGCAGTTCTTC | CASSPRPGLAGGNEQFF
- | TRBD1 | TRBJ1-2 | TRBV2 | TGTGCCAGCAGTGCCCGACAGGGGGCGAATGGCTACACCTTC | CASSARQGANGYTF
once | - | TRBJ2-3 | TRBV7-6 | TGTGCCAGCAGCGCCTCAGACCGCGGATATACGCAGTATTTT | CASSASDRGYTQYF
- | TRBD2 | TRBJ2-1 | TRBV3-1/TRBV3-2 | TGTGCCAGCAGCCAAAGGGCCAGCGGGGGGCTGGATGAGCAGTTCTTC | CASSQRASGGLDEQFF
once | TRBD1 | TRBJ2-3 | TRBV12-5 | TGTGCTAGTGGTTTGTCTCGGGACAGAACAGATACGCAGTATTTT | CASGLSRDRTDTQYF
- | - | TRBJ1-2 | TRBV3-1/TRBV3-2 | TGTGCCAGCAGCCAAGACCAGGGGAGGGCTGGCTACACCTTC | CASSQDQGRAGYTF
- | - | TRBJ2-3 | TRBV28 | TGTGCCAGCACCCCTGGAGGGGCAGATACGCAGTATTTT | CASTPGGADTQYF
- | - | TRBJ1-2 | TRBV5-1 | TGCGCCAGCAGTTGGAGTAGACAGCCTTCCTATGGCTACACCTTC | CASSWSRQPSYGYTF
- | TRBD2 | TRBJ2-1 | TRBV19 | TGTGCCAGCCTAAATTCTAGCGGGGGGTACAATGAGCAGTTCTTC | CASLNSSGGYNEQFF
- | TRBD1 | TRBJ1-2 | TRBV2 | TGTGCCAGCAGTGAAAGCGGACAGGGCAGGGGCTACACCTTC | CASSESGQGRGYTF
- | - | TRBJ2-1 | TRBV9 | TGTGCCAGCAGCCCCCCAGGAGGGGGCGCTGCCTATGAGCAGTTCTTC | CASSPPGGGAAYEQFF
- | TRBD1 | TRBJ1-2 | TRBV10-3 | TGTGCCATCAGCGAGACAGGGAATGGCTACACCTTC | CAISETGNGYTF
- | TRBD1 | TRBJ1-4 | TRBV19 | TGTGCCAGTAGTCCTCAGACAGGGTGGAGTGAAAAACTGTTTTTT | CASSPQTGWSEKLFF
- | - | TRBJ2-7 | TRBV9 | TGTGCCAGCAGCGTAGAGGCTAATACTCCCGGGGAGCAGTACTTC | CASSVEANTPGEQYF
- | - | TRBJ2-3 | TRBV7-9 | TGTGCCAGCAGCTTGGGGGGGGCTGGCACAGATACGCAGTATTTT | CASSLGGAGTDTQYF
- | TRBD1 | TRBJ1-4 | TRBV2 | TGTGCCAGCAGTGAGGCTCAGGGGGGTGAAAAACTGTTTTTT | CASSEAQGGEKLFF
- | - | TRBJ2-3 | TRBV13 | TGTGCCAGCAGCTTAGGCTTCAGATCAGGGAGGACAGATACGCAGTATTTT | CASSLGFRSGRTDTQYF
- | - | TRBJ1-1 | TRBV7-9 | TGTGCCAGCAGCTTGAACAGCAACACTGAAGCTTTCTTT | CASSLNSNTEAFF
- | - | TRBJ2-7 | TRBV4-1 | TGCGCCAGCAGCCAAGAGACTCAGGGTGGCGAGCAGTACTTC | CASSQETQGGEQYF
- | - | TRBJ1-2 | TRBV12-5 | TGTGCTAGTGGTTTGGTTGAAGGAACCCCCGCGGCGGGGAATAATGGCTACACCTTC | CASGLVEGTPAAGNNGYTF
- | TRBD1 | TRBJ1-6 | TRBV27 | TGTGCCAGCAGTTTGGGACAGGGTTATTCACCCCTCCACTTT | CASSLGQGYSPLHF
- | TRBD1 | TRBJ2-5 | TRBV3-1/TRBV3-2 | TGTGCCAGCAGCCAGGGACAGGGCGGGTTGGAGACCCAGTACTTC | CASSQGQGGLETQYF
- | TRBD1 | TRBJ1-4 | TRBV19 | TGTGCCAGTAGTATAGGGGGACAGGGAAACGAAAAACTGTTTTTT | CASSIGGQGNEKLFF
- | TRBD2 | TRBJ2-1 | TRBV18 | TGTGCCAGCTCACCGGAGACCTATAGCGGGGGGGGATCCTACAATGAGCAGTTCTTC | CASSPETYSGGGSYNEQFF
once | - | TRBJ2-1 | TRBV5-6 | TGTGCCAGCAGCCCCAGGGTTAGCTCCTACAATGAGCAGTTCTTC | CASSPRVSSYNEQFF
once | TRBD2 | TRBJ2-3 | TRBV6-5 | TGTGCCAGCAGCCTAGCGGGGGCTCATGATACGCAGTATTTT | CASSLAGAHDTQYF
- | TRBD2 | TRBJ2-7 | TRBV4-2 | TGTGCCAGCAGCCGCCGTAATTTCGGGGCTAGCGGGGGGCTCCAACTCTACGAGCAGTACTTC | CASSRRNFGASGGLQLYEQYF
few | TRBD1 | TRBJ1-5 | TRBV13 | TGTGCCAGCAGCTTAGGGACAGGGGGCCAGCCCCAGCATTTT | CASSLGTGGQPQHF